The rows below give T cell receptor beta chains drawn from one sample of a study of molecular identifiers for immune sequencing clone quantification. TCRdb processed the PCR reads anew with MiXCR; each CDR3 protein has one entry. In the table there are approximately 500,000 distinct CDR3 sequences, over 20% of which are singletons. Specimen: naive CD8+ T cells from blood, with Jurkat cell RNA spiked in. The origin of the receptors is a human donor in good health. Some libraries in this study had Jurkat cell RNA spiked in. Each CDR3 is given with its conserved first and last residue. D genes are given only for firm matches. Size is stated for part of the rows, as once, few or many counts, or as a class when the clone is expanded.

cdr3_length: 13; clone_size: NA; j_call: TRBJ1-1; v_call: TRBV9; d_call: NA; cdr3_nt: TGTGCCAGCAGCGTGGGGATGAGCACTGAAGCTTTCTTT; cdr3_aa: CASSVGMSTEAFF
cdr3_length: 15; clone_size: few; j_call: TRBJ2-1; v_call: TRBV24-1; d_call: NA; cdr3_nt: TGTGCCACCAGTACCGGACAGAGCTCCTACAATGAGCAGTTCTTC; cdr3_aa: CATSTGQSSYNEQFF
cdr3_length: 19; clone_size: many; j_call: TRBJ2-3; v_call: TRBV7-8; d_call: TRBD2; cdr3_nt: TGTGCCAGCAGCTCGCTAAGAGGACTAGCGGGGGGTACCACAGATACGCAGTATTTT; cdr3_aa: CASSSLRGLAGGTTDTQYF
cdr3_length: 14; clone_size: few; j_call: TRBJ2-7; v_call: TRBV10-3; d_call: NA; cdr3_nt: TGTGCCATCAGGACCGGCCTCCTTCCCTACGAGCAGTACTTC; cdr3_aa: CAIRTGLLPYEQYF
cdr3_length: 15; clone_size: NA; j_call: TRBJ2-7; v_call: TRBV5-1; d_call: TRBD1; cdr3_nt: TGCGCCAGCAGGTACCGGGACAGTGATACCTACGAGCAGTACTTC; cdr3_aa: CASRYRDSDTYEQYF
cdr3_length: 16; clone_size: NA; j_call: TRBJ1-2; v_call: TRBV3-1; d_call: NA; cdr3_nt: TGTGCCAGCAGCCGCGGTTTGGACACTAACAACTATGGCTACACCTTC; cdr3_aa: CASSRGLDTNNYGYTF
cdr3_length: 11; clone_size: many; j_call: TRBJ1-1; v_call: TRBV12-3/TRBV12-4; d_call: NA; cdr3_nt: TGTGCCAGCATCCAGGGGTCTGAAGCTTTCTTT; cdr3_aa: CASIQGSEAFF
cdr3_length: 18; clone_size: few; j_call: TRBJ2-3; v_call: TRBV20-1; d_call: TRBD2; cdr3_nt: TGCAGTGCTAGAGATAGTAGCGGGAGAGGGTCCGGGTCAGATACGCAGTATTTT; cdr3_aa: CSARDSSGRGSGSDTQYF
cdr3_length: 14; clone_size: few; j_call: TRBJ2-5; v_call: TRBV5-6; d_call: NA; cdr3_nt: TGTGCCAGCTGGTCCCCTTTGGGGCAAGAGACCCAGTACTTC; cdr3_aa: CASWSPLGQETQYF
cdr3_length: 13; clone_size: NA; j_call: TRBJ2-2; v_call: TRBV20-1; d_call: NA; cdr3_nt: TGCAGTGCTGGAGATAAGAACACCGGGGAGCTGTTTTTT; cdr3_aa: CSAGDKNTGELFF
cdr3_length: 16; clone_size: NA; j_call: TRBJ2-1; v_call: TRBV11-2; d_call: TRBD2; cdr3_nt: TGTGCCAGCAGCTTAGTCGGGGGGGGGGCCAGAGATGAGCAGTTCTTC; cdr3_aa: CASSLVGGGARDEQFF
cdr3_length: 15; clone_size: NA; j_call: TRBJ1-5; v_call: TRBV6-5; d_call: TRBD1; cdr3_nt: TGTGCCAGCAGGTTCCGGACAGGGGGCAGAGAGCCCCAGCATTTT; cdr3_aa: CASRFRTGGREPQHF
cdr3_length: 15; clone_size: once; j_call: TRBJ1-1; v_call: TRBV19; d_call: NA; cdr3_nt: TGTGCCAGTAGTATTTCAGACACCTTGGACACTGAAGCTTTCTTT; cdr3_aa: CASSISDTLDTEAFF
cdr3_length: 16; clone_size: once; j_call: TRBJ2-4; v_call: TRBV27; d_call: TRBD2; cdr3_nt: TGTGCCAGCAGTTCCCCAGCGGGGGAGGCCAAAAACATTCAGTACTTC; cdr3_aa: CASSSPAGEAKNIQYF
cdr3_length: 17; clone_size: few; j_call: TRBJ1-6; v_call: TRBV27; d_call: NA; cdr3_nt: TGTGCCAGCAGTCCCGTCGGACCTAGCTCCTATAATTCACCCCTCCACTTT; cdr3_aa: CASSPVGPSSYNSPLHF
cdr3_length: 12; clone_size: many; j_call: TRBJ1-1; v_call: TRBV7-9; d_call: NA; cdr3_nt: TGTGCCAGCAGCTTATCAGACACTGAAGCTTTCTTT; cdr3_aa: CASSLSDTEAFF
cdr3_length: 16; clone_size: NA; j_call: TRBJ2-4; v_call: TRBV12-3/TRBV12-4; d_call: TRBD1; cdr3_nt: TGTGCCAGCAGTACCACAGGGGGCCCCAGCAAAAACATTCAGTACTTC; cdr3_aa: CASSTTGGPSKNIQYF
cdr3_length: 13; clone_size: many; j_call: TRBJ2-7; v_call: TRBV23-1; d_call: NA; cdr3_nt: TGCGCCAGCAGTCTGCCAGCGATCTACGAGCAGTACTTC; cdr3_aa: CASSLPAIYEQYF
cdr3_length: 16; clone_size: NA; j_call: TRBJ2-7; v_call: TRBV20-1; d_call: NA; cdr3_nt: TGCAGTGCTGATACAGACCGGGTTGGCTACCCCTACGAGCAGTACTTC; cdr3_aa: CSADTDRVGYPYEQYF
cdr3_length: 15; clone_size: many; j_call: TRBJ2-7; v_call: TRBV20-1; d_call: NA; cdr3_nt: TGCAGTGCTAGCCCACTACGGGGGAGAGCCCACGAGCAGTACTTC; cdr3_aa: CSASPLRGRAHEQYF
cdr3_length: 15; clone_size: NA; j_call: TRBJ1-5; v_call: TRBV7-2; d_call: TRBD1; cdr3_nt: TGTGCCAGCAGCCCGGACAGGGCACGCAATCAGCCCCAGCATTTT; cdr3_aa: CASSPDRARNQPQHF
cdr3_length: 17; clone_size: few; j_call: TRBJ2-5; v_call: TRBV19; d_call: TRBD2; cdr3_nt: TGTGCCAGTAGTATAGATTGGACTAGCGGGGGCCAAGAGACCCAGTACTTC; cdr3_aa: CASSIDWTSGGQETQYF
cdr3_length: 15; clone_size: many; j_call: TRBJ1-5; v_call: TRBV9; d_call: NA; cdr3_nt: TGTGCCAGCAGCGTAGGGGAGTTCAGCAATCAGCCCCAGCATTTT; cdr3_aa: CASSVGEFSNQPQHF
cdr3_length: 17; clone_size: few; j_call: TRBJ1-5; v_call: TRBV19; d_call: NA; cdr3_nt: TGTGCCAGTAGTACGTGGAGCTCCTACTTTAGCAATCAGCCCCAGCATTTT; cdr3_aa: CASSTWSSYFSNQPQHF
cdr3_length: 14; clone_size: few; j_call: TRBJ2-7; v_call: TRBV9; d_call: TRBD2; cdr3_nt: TGTGCCAGCAGCGTAGAGAGTAGCGGGGACGAGCAGTACTTC; cdr3_aa: CASSVESSGDEQYF
cdr3_length: 12; clone_size: many; j_call: TRBJ2-2; v_call: TRBV9; d_call: NA; cdr3_nt: TGTGCCAGCAGCGTAGATAGCGGGGAGCTGTTTTTT; cdr3_aa: CASSVDSGELFF
cdr3_length: 16; clone_size: NA; j_call: TRBJ1-1; v_call: TRBV10-3; d_call: NA; cdr3_nt: TGTGCCATCAGTCCCCCCGGGCACACACAGAACACTGAAGCTTTCTTT; cdr3_aa: CAISPPGHTQNTEAFF
cdr3_length: 13; clone_size: many; j_call: TRBJ1-1; v_call: TRBV6-5; d_call: NA; cdr3_nt: TGTGCCAGCAGTTACTCGAAGGCGGCTGAAGCTTTCTTT; cdr3_aa: CASSYSKAAEAFF
cdr3_length: 17; clone_size: NA; j_call: TRBJ1-6; v_call: TRBV4-3; d_call: NA; cdr3_nt: TGCGCCAGCAGCCAAGACAGGCGCTCTTCCTATAATTCACCCCTCCACTTT; cdr3_aa: CASSQDRRSSYNSPLHF
cdr3_length: 12; clone_size: many; j_call: TRBJ2-2; v_call: TRBV30; d_call: NA; cdr3_nt: TGTGCCTGGTTCGGGAGCACCGGGGAGCTGTTTTTT; cdr3_aa: CAWFGSTGELFF
cdr3_length: 17; clone_size: NA; j_call: TRBJ2-5; v_call: TRBV11-2; d_call: TRBD2; cdr3_nt: TGTGCCAGCAGCTTAGGGACTAGCGGTTGGTACCAAGAGACCCAGTACTTC; cdr3_aa: CASSLGTSGWYQETQYF
cdr3_length: 12; clone_size: few; j_call: TRBJ2-7; v_call: TRBV5-1; d_call: NA; cdr3_nt: TGCGCCAGCAGCGTCGAAGGGTACGAGCAGTACTTC; cdr3_aa: CASSVEGYEQYF
cdr3_length: 15; clone_size: NA; j_call: TRBJ2-3; v_call: TRBV27; d_call: TRBD2; cdr3_nt: TGTGCCAGCAGTGCTAGCGGGAGGCACACAGATACGCAGTATTTT; cdr3_aa: CASSASGRHTDTQYF
cdr3_length: 14; clone_size: many; j_call: TRBJ1-2; v_call: TRBV5-4; d_call: NA; cdr3_nt: TGTGCCAGCAGGTCGTTCGACTCCAACTATGGCTACACCTTC; cdr3_aa: CASRSFDSNYGYTF
cdr3_length: 14; clone_size: NA; j_call: TRBJ2-7; v_call: TRBV6-1; d_call: TRBD1; cdr3_nt: TGTGCCAGCAGTCGAGTGACAGGGGACTACGAGCAGTACTTC; cdr3_aa: CASSRVTGDYEQYF
cdr3_length: 14; clone_size: many; j_call: TRBJ2-3; v_call: TRBV6-2/TRBV6-3; d_call: TRBD2; cdr3_nt: TGTGCCAGCAGTTTCCAGCGGGAGTCAGATACGCAGTATTTT; cdr3_aa: CASSFQRESDTQYF
cdr3_length: 13; clone_size: NA; j_call: TRBJ1-4; v_call: TRBV7-8; d_call: TRBD1; cdr3_nt: TGTGCCAGCAAGACAGGGGTACATGAAAAACTGTTTTTT; cdr3_aa: CASKTGVHEKLFF
cdr3_length: 14; clone_size: many; j_call: TRBJ2-7; v_call: TRBV28; d_call: TRBD1; cdr3_nt: TGTGCCAGCAGTGACAGGGCCACCTCCTACGAGCAGTACTTC; cdr3_aa: CASSDRATSYEQYF
cdr3_length: 14; clone_size: many; j_call: TRBJ1-5; v_call: TRBV19; d_call: NA; cdr3_nt: TGTGCCAGTAGTATAGATTGGGTCAATCAGCCCCAGCATTTT; cdr3_aa: CASSIDWVNQPQHF
cdr3_length: 14; clone_size: NA; j_call: TRBJ2-7; v_call: TRBV27; d_call: NA; cdr3_nt: TGTGCCAGCAGTATATCGGGGTTCTCCTACGAGCAGTACTTC; cdr3_aa: CASSISGFSYEQYF
cdr3_length: 13; clone_size: NA; j_call: TRBJ1-1; v_call: TRBV27; d_call: NA; cdr3_nt: TGTGCCAGCCTAGGGGGGCCCGCCGGGGGGGCTTTCTTT; cdr3_aa: CASLGGPAGGAFF
cdr3_length: 17; clone_size: NA; j_call: TRBJ2-5; v_call: TRBV6-6; d_call: TRBD1; cdr3_nt: TGTGCCAGCAGTTACTCGCCCGGGACAGGGCTGGGAGAGACCCAGTACTTC; cdr3_aa: CASSYSPGTGLGETQYF
cdr3_length: 14; clone_size: once; j_call: TRBJ2-7; v_call: TRBV28; d_call: TRBD2; cdr3_nt: TGTGCCAGCAGTTTCCGGGGGGTAACCTACGAGCAGTACTTC; cdr3_aa: CASSFRGVTYEQYF
cdr3_length: 13; clone_size: few; j_call: TRBJ2-1; v_call: TRBV7-2; d_call: NA; cdr3_nt: TGTGCCAGCAGCGCGCTTAACTACAATGAGCAGTTCTTC; cdr3_aa: CASSALNYNEQFF
cdr3_length: 15; clone_size: many; j_call: TRBJ2-7; v_call: TRBV11-2; d_call: NA; cdr3_nt: TGTGCCAGCAGCCCGGGACTCGGTTCCTCCTACGAGCAGTACTTC; cdr3_aa: CASSPGLGSSYEQYF
cdr3_length: 15; clone_size: NA; j_call: TRBJ2-3; v_call: TRBV9; d_call: NA; cdr3_nt: TGTGCCAGCAGCGTAGTACAGGAAGGCGCAGATACGCAGTATTTT; cdr3_aa: CASSVVQEGADTQYF
cdr3_length: 17; clone_size: NA; j_call: TRBJ2-4; v_call: TRBV20-1; d_call: NA; cdr3_nt: TGCAGTGCTAGCGTTTTAGTCGGCTCATTAGCCAAAAACATTCAGTACTTC; cdr3_aa: CSASVLVGSLAKNIQYF
cdr3_length: 14; clone_size: NA; j_call: TRBJ1-2; v_call: TRBV6-1; d_call: NA; cdr3_nt: TGTGCCAGCAGTGAACAGTCAGTCCGGTATGGCTACACCTTC; cdr3_aa: CASSEQSVRYGYTF
cdr3_length: 12; clone_size: many; j_call: TRBJ2-2; v_call: TRBV29-1; d_call: TRBD2; cdr3_nt: TGCAGCGTTGTGGGGGGGTCCGGGGAGCTGTTTTTT; cdr3_aa: CSVVGGSGELFF